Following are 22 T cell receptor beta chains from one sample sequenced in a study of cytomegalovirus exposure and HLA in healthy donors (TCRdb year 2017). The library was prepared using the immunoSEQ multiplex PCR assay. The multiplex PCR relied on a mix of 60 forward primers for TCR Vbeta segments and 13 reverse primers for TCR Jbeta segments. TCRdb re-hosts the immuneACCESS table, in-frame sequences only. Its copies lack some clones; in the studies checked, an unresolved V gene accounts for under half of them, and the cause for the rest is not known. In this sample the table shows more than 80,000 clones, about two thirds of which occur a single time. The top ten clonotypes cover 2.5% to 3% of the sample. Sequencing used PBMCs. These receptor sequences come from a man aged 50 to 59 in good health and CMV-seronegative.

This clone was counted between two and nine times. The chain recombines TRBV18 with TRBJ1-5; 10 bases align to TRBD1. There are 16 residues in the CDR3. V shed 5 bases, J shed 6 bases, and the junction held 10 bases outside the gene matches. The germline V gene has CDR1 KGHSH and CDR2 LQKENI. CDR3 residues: CASSEGDRGLGQPQHF. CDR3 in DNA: TGTGCCAGCTCAGAGGGAGACAGGGGGCTTGGTCAGCCCCAGCATTTT.

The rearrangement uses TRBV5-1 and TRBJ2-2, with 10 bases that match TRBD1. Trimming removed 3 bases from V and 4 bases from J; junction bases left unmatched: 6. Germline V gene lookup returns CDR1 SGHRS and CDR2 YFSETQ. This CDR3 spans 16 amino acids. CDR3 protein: CASSSPWTGGTGELFF. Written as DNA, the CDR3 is TGCGCCAGCAGCTCTCCATGGACAGGGGGCACCGGGGAGCTGTTTTTT.

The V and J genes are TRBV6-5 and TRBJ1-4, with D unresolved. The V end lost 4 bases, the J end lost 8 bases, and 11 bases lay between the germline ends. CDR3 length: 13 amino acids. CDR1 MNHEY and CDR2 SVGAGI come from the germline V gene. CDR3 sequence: CASSFRHGEKLFF. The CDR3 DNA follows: TGTGCCAGCAGTTTCCGACATGGGGAAAAACTGTTTTTT.

CDR3: CASSEAPPRQYV. CDR3 nucleotide sequence: TGTGCCAGCAGCGAGGCGCCCCCTAGGCAGTACGTC. The V gene is TRBV2, the J gene TRBJ2-7; no firm D call. Germline V gives CDR1 SNHLY, CDR2 FYNNEI. There are 12 residues in the CDR3. Trimming cost V 6 bases and J 9 bases, with 15 bases left between them.

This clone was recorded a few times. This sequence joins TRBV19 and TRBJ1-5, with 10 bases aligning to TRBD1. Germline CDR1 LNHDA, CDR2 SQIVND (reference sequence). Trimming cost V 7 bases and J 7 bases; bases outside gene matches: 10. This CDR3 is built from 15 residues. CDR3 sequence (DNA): TGTGCCAGTAAACGTGTGACAGGGGGCGACCAGCCCCAGCATTTT. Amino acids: CASKRVTGGDQPQHF.

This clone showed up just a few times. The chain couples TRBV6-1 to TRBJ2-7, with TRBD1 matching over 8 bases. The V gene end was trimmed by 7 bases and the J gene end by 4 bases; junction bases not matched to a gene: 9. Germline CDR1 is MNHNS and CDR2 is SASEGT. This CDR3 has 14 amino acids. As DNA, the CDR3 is TGTGCCAGCATTAGGGACAGGTCTAAGTACGAGCAGTACTTC. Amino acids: CASIRDRSKYEQYF.

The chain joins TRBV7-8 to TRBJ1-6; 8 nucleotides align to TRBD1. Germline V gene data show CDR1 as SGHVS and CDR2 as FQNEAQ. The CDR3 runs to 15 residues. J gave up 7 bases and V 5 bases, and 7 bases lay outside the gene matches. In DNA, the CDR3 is TGTGCCAGCAGCCGTCAACAGGGGGGGAATTCACCCCTCCACTTT. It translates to CASSRQQGGNSPLHF.

CDR3 sequence reads: CASSRPPGQSWGPGAEAFF. CDR3 sequence (DNA): TGCGCCAGCAGTCGCCCCCCGGGACAGAGTTGGGGGCCGGGGGCTGAAGCTTTCTTT. V is TRBV4-1 and J is TRBJ1-1; TRBD1 matches 7 bases. The germline gives CDR1 MGHRA, CDR2 YSYEKL. Losses at the gene ends were 6 bases for V and 6 bases for J; bases not matched to a gene: 25. This CDR3 spans 19 amino acids.

Written as DNA, the CDR3 is TGTGCCACCCTAGACCGGGGGGCGTCCAACACTGAAGCTTTCTTT. Protein: CATLDRGASNTEAFF. The chain links TRBV28 to TRBJ1-1; TRBD1 might be the D (6 bases). Trimming shortened V by 10 bases and J by 2 bases, and 20 bases separated the two germline ends. Per germline, CDR1 MDHEN and CDR2 SYDVKM. The CDR3 totals 15 residues.

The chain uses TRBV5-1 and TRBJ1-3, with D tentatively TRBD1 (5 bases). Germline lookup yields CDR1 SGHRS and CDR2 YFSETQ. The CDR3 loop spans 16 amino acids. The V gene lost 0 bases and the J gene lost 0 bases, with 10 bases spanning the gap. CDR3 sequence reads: CASSLGAGYSGNTIYF. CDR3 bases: TGCGCCAGCAGCTTGGGGGCAGGGTACTCTGGAAACACCATATATTTT.

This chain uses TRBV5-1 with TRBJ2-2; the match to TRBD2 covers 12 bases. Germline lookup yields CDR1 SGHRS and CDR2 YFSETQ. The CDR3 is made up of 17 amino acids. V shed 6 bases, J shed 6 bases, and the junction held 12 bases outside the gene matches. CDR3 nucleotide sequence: TGCGCCAGCATCTCGGCCGGGCTAGCGGGAGGGGCCGGGGAGCTGTTTTTT. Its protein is CASISAGLAGGAGELFF. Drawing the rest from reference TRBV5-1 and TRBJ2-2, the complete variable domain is KAGVTQTPRYLIKTRGQQVTLSCSPISGHRSVSWYQQTPGQGLQFLFEYFSETQRNKGNFPGRFSGRQFSNSRSEMNVSTLELGDSALYLCASISAGLAGGAGELFFGEGSRLTVL.

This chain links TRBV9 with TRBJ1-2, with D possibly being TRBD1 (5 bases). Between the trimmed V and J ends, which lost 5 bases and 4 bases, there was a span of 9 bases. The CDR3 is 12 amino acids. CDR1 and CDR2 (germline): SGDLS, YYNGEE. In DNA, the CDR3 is TGTGCCAGCAGAGGGGTTTTCTATGGCTACACCTTC. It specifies CASRGVFYGYTF.

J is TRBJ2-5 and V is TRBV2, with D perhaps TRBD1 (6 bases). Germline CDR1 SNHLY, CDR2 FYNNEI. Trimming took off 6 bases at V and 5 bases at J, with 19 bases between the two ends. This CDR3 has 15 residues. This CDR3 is CASRAGPKRGETQYF. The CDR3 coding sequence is TGTGCCAGCAGGGCCGGGCCCAAAAGGGGGGAGACCCAGTACTTC.

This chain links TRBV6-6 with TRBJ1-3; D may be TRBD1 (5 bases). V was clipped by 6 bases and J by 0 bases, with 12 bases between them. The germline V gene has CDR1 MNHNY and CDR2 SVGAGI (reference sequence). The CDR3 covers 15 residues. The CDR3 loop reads CASSQDSHSGNTIYF. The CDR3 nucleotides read TGTGCCAGCAGCCAAGACAGCCACTCTGGAAACACCATATATTTT.

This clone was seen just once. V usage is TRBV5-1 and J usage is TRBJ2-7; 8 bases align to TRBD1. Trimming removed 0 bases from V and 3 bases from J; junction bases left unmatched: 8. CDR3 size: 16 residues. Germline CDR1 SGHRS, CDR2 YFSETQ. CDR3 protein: CASSLAYWGQDYEQYF. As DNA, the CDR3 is TGCGCCAGCAGCTTGGCCTATTGGGGACAGGACTACGAGCAGTACTTC.

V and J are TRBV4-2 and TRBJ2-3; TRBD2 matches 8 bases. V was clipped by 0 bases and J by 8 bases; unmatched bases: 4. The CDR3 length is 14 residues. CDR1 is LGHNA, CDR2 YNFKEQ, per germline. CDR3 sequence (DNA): TGTGCCAGCAGCCAAGAGGGACTAGTTACTACGCAGTATTTT. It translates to CASSQEGLVTTQYF.

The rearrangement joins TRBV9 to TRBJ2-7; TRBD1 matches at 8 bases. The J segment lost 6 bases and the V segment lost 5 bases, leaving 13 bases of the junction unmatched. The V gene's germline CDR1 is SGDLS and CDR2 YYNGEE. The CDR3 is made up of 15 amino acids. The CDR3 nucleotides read TGTGCCAGCAGTTCACAGGGGGTAGGGGCGGCCGAGCAGTACTTC. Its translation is CASSSQGVGAAEQYF.

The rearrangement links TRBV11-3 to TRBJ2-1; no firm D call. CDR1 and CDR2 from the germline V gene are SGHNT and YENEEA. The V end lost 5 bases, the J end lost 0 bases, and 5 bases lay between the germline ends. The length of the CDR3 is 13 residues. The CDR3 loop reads CASSPNSYNEQFF. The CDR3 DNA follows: TGTGCCAGCAGCCCTAACTCCTACAATGAGCAGTTCTTC.

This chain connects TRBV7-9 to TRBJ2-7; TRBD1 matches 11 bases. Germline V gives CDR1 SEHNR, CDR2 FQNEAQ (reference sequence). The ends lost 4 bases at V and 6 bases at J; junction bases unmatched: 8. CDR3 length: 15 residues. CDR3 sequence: CASSSGTGGIGEQYV. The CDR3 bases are TGTGCCAGCAGCTCCGGGACAGGGGGAATCGGCGAGCAGTACGTC.

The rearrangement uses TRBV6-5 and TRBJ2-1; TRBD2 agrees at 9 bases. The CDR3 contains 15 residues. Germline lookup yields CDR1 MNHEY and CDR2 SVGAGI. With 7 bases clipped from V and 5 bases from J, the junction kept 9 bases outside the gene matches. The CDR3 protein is CASTGPGLADNEQFF. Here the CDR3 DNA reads TGTGCCAGCACGGGACCGGGACTAGCTGACAATGAGCAGTTCTTC.

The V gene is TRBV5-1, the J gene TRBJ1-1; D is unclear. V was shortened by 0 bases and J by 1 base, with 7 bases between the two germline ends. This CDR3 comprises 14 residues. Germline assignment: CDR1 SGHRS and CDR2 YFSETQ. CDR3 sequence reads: CASSLDGRNTEAFF. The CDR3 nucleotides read TGCGCCAGCAGCTTGGATGGGAGGAACACTGAAGCTTTCTTT.

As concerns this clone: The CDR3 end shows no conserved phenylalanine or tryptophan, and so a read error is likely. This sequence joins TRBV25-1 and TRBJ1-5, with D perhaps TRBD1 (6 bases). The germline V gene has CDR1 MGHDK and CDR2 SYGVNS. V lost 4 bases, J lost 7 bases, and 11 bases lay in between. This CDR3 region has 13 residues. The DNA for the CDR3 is TGTGCCAGCAGTGCCCAGGGGCGGCAGCCCCAGCATTCT. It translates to CASSAQGRQPQHS.